This TCR beta chain originates from a study of cytomegalovirus exposure and HLA in healthy donors. Use of 60 Vbeta and 13 Jbeta primers characterized the PCR. The protocol was immunoSEQ multiplex PCR, while the TCRdb copy is restricted to in-frame clones and leaves out a portion. The table lists about 150,000 clones, roughly 82% of them singletons. The specimen was PBMCs. This receptor was obtained from a woman between 45 and 60 years old in good health and CMV-seropositive.

The CDR3 protein is CASSSGVGVGSYNEQFF. The CDR3 coding sequence is TGTGCCAGCAGCAGTGGTGTCGGGGTAGGGTCCTACAATGAGCAGTTCTTC. The chain employs TRBV5-4 and TRBJ2-1, with D maybe TRBD2 (5 bases). The germline V gene encodes CDR1 SGHNT and CDR2 YYREEE (reference sequence). Deletions cut 4 bases from V and 1 base from J, with 18 bases between. The CDR3 spans 17 residues. The whole variable domain, remainder taken from reference TRBV5-4 and TRBJ2-1, is ETGVTQSPTHLIKTRGQQVTLRCSSQSGHNTVSWYQQALGQGPQFIFQYYREEENGRGNFPPRFSGLQFPNYSSELNVNALELDDSALYLCASSSGVGVGSYNEQFFGPGTRLTVL.